This record covers a single TCR beta chain. Its antigen remains unknown. CDR3 length: 16 amino acids. Trimming at V came to 1 base and at J to 6 bases, leaving 9 bases not matched to a gene. CDR1 and CDR2 (germline): LGHNA, YSLEER. This record comes from a study of cytomegalovirus exposure and HLA in healthy donors. With 60 Vbeta and 13 Jbeta primers, the PCR was carried out. Profiling relied on immunoSEQ multiplex PCR, and the TCRdb table lists in-frame clones only, not all of them. The sample shows around 160,000 clones, around 83% of them seen only once. Study results and limitations: Owing to their indistinguishability, certain V segments, notably TRBV6-2 and TRBV6-3, were excluded. Per a later analysis, 15,000 to 20,000 TCR beta sequences showed association with HLA alleles at 0.05 false discovery rate.

This chain connects TRBV4-3 to TRBJ2-1; TRBD2 matches 7 bases. Source material: PBMCs. The origin of this receptor is a male donor in good health and CMV-seropositive. CDR3 region: CASSQVRGGSANEQFF. In DNA, the CDR3 is TGCGCCAGCAGCCAAGTTCGTGGCGGGAGCGCCAATGAGCAGTTCTTC.